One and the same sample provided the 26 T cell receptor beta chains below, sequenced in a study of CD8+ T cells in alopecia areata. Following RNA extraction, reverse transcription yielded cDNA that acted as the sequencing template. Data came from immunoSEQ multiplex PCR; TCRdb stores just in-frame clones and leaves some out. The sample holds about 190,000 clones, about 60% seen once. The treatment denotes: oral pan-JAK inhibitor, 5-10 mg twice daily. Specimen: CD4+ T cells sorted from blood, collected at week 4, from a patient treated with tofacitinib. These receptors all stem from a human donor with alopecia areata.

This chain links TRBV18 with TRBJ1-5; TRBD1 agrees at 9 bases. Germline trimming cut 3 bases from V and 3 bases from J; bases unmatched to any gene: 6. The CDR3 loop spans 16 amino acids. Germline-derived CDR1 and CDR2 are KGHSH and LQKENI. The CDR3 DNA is TGTGCCAGCTCACCCCGGACAGGGGAGGCCAATCAGCCCCAGCATTTT. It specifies CASSPRTGEANQPQHF.

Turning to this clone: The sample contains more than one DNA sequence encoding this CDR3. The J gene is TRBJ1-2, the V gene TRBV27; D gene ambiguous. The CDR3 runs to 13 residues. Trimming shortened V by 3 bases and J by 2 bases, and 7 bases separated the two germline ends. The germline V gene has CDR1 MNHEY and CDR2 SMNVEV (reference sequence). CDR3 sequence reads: CASSLRENYGYTF. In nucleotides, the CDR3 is TGTGCCAGCAGTTTGCGGGAGAACTATGGCTACACCTTC.

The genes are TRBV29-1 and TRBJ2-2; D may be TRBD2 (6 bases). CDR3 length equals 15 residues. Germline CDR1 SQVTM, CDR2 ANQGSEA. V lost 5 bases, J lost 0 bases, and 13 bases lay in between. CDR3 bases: TGCAGCGTTTCCATAAGCGGGTCGAACACCGGGGAGCTGTTTTTT. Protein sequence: CSVSISGSNTGELFF.

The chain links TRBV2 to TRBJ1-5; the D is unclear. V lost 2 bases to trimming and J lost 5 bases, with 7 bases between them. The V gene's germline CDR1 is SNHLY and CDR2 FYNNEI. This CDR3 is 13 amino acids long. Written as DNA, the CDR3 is TGTGCCAGCAGTGAATATCGGGATCAGCCCCAGCATTTT. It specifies CASSEYRDQPQHF.

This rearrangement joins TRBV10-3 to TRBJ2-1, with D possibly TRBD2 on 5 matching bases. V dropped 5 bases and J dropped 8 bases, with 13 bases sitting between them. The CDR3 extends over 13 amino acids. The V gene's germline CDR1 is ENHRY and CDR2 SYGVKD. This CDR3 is CAISWETGDEQFF. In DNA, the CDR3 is TGTGCCATCAGTTGGGAGACCGGGGATGAGCAGTTCTTC.

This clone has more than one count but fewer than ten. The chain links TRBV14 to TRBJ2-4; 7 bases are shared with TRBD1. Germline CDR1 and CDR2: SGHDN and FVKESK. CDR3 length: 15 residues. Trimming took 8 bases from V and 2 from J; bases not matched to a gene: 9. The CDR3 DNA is TGTGCCAGCCAAGGTACAGGGGTTACCAAAAACATTCAGTACTTC. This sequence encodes CASQGTGVTKNIQYF.

CDR3 DNA sequence: TGCAGCGTTGCCTCGGGGACCGAAAACATTCAGTACTTC. As protein: CSVASGTENIQYF. The J gene is TRBJ2-4, the V gene TRBV29-1; D assignment may be TRBD1 or TRBD2 (5 bases each). Trimming stripped 4 bases from V and 5 bases from J, with 12 bases between. This CDR3 has 13 residues. In germline, CDR1 is SQVTM, CDR2 ANQGSEA.

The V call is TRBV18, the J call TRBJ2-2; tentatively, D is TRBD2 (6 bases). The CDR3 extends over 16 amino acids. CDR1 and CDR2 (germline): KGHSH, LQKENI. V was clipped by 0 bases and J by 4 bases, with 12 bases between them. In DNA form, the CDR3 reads TGTGCCAGCTCACCACCGCTAGCGTCGGGCACCGGGGAGCTGTTTTTT. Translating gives CASSPPLASGTGELFF.

The CDR3 coding sequence is TGTGCCAGCCGAACGGGGCTAGATACGCAGTATTTT. As protein: CASRTGLDTQYF. The chain has TRBV5-6 and TRBJ2-3; D possibly matches TRBD1 or TRBD2 (5 bases each). The CDR3 consists of 12 residues. The V and J ends lost 7 bases and 5 bases respectively, with 11 bases between them. The germline V gene encodes CDR1 SGHDT and CDR2 YYEEEE.

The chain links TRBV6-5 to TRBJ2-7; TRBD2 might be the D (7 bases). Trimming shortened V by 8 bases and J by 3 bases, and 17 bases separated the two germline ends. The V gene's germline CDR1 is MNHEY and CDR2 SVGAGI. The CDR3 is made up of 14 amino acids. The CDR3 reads CASYKGGGSYEQYF. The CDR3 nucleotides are TGTGCCAGCTATAAAGGGGGGGGAAGCTACGAGCAGTACTTC.

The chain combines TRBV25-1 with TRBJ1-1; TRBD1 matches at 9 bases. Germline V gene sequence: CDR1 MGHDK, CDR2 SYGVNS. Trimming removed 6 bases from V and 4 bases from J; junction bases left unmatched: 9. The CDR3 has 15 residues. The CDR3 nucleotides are TGTGCCAGCAGCAATCCAGAGACAGGGGGCACTGAAGCTTTCTTT. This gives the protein CASSNPETGGTEAFF.

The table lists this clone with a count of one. The CDR3, as DNA: TGCGCCAGCAGCTTAGGGGGGATCGCTGGAAACACCATATATTTT. It specifies CASSLGGIAGNTIYF. V is TRBV5-1 and J is TRBJ1-3; maybe TRBD1 (6 bases). The CDR3 runs to 15 residues. V was cut by 2 bases and J by 2 bases, with 11 bases left in between. Per germline, CDR1 SGHRS and CDR2 YFSETQ.

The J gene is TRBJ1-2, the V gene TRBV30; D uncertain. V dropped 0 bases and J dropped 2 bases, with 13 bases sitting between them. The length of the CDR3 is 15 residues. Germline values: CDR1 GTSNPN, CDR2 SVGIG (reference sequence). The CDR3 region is CAWSVPLGSNYGYTF. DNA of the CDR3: TGTGCCTGGAGTGTACCACTAGGGTCGAACTATGGCTACACCTTC.

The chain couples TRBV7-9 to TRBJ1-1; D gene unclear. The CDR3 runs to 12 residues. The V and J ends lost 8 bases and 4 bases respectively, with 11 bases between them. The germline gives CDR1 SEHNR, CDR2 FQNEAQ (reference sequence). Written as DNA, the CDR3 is TGTGCCAGCGTCGGACTGAGCACTGAAGCTTTCTTT. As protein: CASVGLSTEAFF.

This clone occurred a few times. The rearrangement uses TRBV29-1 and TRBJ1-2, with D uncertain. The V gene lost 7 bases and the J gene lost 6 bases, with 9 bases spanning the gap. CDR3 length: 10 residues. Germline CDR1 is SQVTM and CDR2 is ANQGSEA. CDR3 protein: CSGGEDGYTF. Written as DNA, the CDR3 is TGCAGCGGGGGAGAGGATGGCTACACCTTC.

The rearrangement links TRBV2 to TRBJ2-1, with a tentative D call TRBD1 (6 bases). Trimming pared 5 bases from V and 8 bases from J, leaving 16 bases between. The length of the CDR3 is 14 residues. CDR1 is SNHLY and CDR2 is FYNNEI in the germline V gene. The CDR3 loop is CASSWTVVSDEQFF. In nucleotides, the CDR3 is TGTGCCAGCAGTTGGACAGTCGTGTCGGATGAGCAGTTCTTC.

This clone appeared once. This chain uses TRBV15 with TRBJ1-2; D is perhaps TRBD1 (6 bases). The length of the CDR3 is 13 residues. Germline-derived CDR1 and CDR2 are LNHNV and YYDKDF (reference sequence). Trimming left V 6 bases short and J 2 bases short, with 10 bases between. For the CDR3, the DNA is TGTGCCACCAGTGGACAGTTAAACTATGGCTACACCTTC. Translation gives CATSGQLNYGYTF.

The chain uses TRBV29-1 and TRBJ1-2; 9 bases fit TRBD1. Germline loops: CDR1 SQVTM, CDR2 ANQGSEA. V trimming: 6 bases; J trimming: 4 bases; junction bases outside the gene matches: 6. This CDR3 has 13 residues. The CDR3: CSVTGGAGYGYTF. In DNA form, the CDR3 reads TGCAGCGTAACAGGGGGCGCGGGCTATGGCTACACCTTC.

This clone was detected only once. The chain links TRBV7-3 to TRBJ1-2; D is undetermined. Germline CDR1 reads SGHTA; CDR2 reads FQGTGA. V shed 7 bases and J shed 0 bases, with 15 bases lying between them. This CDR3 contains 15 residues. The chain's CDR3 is CASKHSSDTNYGYTF. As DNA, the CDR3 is TGTGCCAGCAAGCATAGCAGCGACACTAACTATGGCTACACCTTC.

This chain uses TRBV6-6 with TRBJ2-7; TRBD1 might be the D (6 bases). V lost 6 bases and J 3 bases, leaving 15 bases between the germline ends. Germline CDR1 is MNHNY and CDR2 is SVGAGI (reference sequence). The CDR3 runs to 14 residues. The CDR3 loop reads CASRARQAHYEQYF. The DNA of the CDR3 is TGTGCCAGCAGGGCAAGACAGGCCCACTACGAGCAGTACTTC.

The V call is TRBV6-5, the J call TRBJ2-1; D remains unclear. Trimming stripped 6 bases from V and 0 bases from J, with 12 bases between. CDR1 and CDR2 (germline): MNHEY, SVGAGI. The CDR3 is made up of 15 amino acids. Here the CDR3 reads CASSQDRSSYNEQFF. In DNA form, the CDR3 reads TGTGCCAGCAGCCAAGACCGAAGCTCCTACAATGAGCAGTTCTTC.

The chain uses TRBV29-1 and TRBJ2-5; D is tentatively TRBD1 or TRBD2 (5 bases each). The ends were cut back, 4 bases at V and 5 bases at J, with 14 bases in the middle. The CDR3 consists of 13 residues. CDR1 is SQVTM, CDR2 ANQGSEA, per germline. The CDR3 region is CSVVFTGGETQYF. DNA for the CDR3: TGCAGCGTTGTGTTTACAGGAGGCGAGACCCAGTACTTC.

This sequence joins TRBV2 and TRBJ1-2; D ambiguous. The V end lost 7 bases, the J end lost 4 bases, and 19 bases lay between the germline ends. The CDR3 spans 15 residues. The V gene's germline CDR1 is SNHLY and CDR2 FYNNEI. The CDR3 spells CASKVEADGSYGYTF. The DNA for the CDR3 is TGTGCCAGCAAGGTCGAGGCAGACGGATCCTATGGCTACACCTTC.

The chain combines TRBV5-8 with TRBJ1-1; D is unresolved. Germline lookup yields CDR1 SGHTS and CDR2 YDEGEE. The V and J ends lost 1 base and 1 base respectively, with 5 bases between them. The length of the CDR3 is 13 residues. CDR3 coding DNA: TGTGCCAGCAGCTTGTCACAGAACACTGAAGCTTTCTTT. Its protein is CASSLSQNTEAFF.

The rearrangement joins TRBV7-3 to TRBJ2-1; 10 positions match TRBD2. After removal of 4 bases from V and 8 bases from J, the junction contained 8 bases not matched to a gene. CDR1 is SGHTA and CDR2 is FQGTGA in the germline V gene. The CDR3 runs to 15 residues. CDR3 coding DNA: TGTGCCAGCAGCTCTGTAGCGGGAGGTTTCTATGAGCAGTTCTTC. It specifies CASSSVAGGFYEQFF. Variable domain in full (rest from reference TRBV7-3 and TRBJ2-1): GAGVSQTPSNKVTEKGKYVELRCDPISGHTALYWYRQSLGQGPEFLIYFQGTGAADDSGLPNDRFFAVRPEGSVSTLKIQRTERGDSAVYLCASSSVAGGFYEQFFGPGTRLTVL.

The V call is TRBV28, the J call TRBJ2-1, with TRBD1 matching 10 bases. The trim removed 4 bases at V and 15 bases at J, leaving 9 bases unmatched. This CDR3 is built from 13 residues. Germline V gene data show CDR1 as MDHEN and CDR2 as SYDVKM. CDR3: CASSSPPGQGSFF. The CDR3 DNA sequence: TGTGCCAGCAGTTCGCCTCCGGGACAGGGGTCGTTCTTC.